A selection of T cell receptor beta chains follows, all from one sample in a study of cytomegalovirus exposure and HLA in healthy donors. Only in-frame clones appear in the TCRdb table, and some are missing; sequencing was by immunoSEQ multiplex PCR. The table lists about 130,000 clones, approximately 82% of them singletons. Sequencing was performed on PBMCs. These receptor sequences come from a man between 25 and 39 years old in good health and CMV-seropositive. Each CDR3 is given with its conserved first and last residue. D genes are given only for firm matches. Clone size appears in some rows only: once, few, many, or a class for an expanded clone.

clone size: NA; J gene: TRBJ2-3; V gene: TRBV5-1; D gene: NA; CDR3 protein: CASSLGREKGDTQYF; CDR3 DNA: TGCGCCAGCAGCTTGGGTCGGGAAAAGGGAGATACGCAGTATTTT
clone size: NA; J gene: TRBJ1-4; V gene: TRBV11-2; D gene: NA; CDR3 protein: CASSSRTATNEKLFF; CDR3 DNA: TGTGCCAGCAGCTCGCGGACTGCAACTAATGAAAAACTGTTTTTT
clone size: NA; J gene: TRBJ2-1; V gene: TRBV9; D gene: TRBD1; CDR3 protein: CASSPQGQGGFYNEQFF; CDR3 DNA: TGTGCCAGCAGCCCCCAGGGACAGGGAGGCTTTTACAATGAGCAGTTCTTC
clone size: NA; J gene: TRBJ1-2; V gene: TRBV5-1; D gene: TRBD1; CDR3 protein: CASSLGQGAPYGYTF; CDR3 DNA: TGCGCCAGCAGCTTAGGACAGGGGGCCCCATATGGCTACACCTTC
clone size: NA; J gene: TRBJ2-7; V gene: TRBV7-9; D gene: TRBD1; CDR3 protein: CASSRTGLYEQYF; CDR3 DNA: TGTGCCAGCAGTAGGACAGGACTCTACGAGCAGTACTTC
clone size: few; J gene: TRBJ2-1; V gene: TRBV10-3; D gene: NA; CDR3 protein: CAISEWRSSYNEQFF; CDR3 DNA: TGTGCCATCAGTGAATGGCGGAGCTCCTACAATGAGCAGTTCTTC
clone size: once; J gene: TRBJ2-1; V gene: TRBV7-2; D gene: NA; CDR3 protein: CASSLGLHLVVQNEQFF; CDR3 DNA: TGTGCCAGCAGCTTAGGGCTCCATCTAGTGGTTCAGAATGAGCAGTTCTTC
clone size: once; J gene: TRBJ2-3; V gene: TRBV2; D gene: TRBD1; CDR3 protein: CASGGQGSSTDTQYF; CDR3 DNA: TGTGCCAGTGGGGGACAGGGCTCCAGCACAGATACGCAGTATTTT
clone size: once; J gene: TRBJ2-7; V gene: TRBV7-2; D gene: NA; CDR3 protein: CASSTQVGGDGASYEQYF; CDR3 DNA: TGTGCCAGCAGCACCCAGGTGGGCGGGGACGGAGCCTCCTACGAGCAGTACTTC
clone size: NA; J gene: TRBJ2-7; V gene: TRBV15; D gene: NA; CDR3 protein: CATSRETSGQSYEQYF; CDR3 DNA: TGTGCCACCAGCAGAGAGACATCGGGACAATCCTACGAGCAGTACTTC
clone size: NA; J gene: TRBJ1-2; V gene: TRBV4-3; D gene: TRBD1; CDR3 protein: CASSQEVRGRNGYTF; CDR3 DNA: TGCGCCAGCAGCCAAGAGGTCAGGGGGCGAAATGGCTACACCTTC
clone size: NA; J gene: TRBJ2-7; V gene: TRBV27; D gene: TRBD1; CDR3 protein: CASRSTTGPWQYF; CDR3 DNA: TGTGCCAGCAGATCCACGACAGGGCCGTGGCAGTACTTC
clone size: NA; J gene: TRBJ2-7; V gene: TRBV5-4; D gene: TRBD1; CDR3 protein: CASSLAGQGTYEQYF; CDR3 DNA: TGTGCCAGCAGCTTGGCAGGACAGGGGACCTACGAGCAGTACTTC
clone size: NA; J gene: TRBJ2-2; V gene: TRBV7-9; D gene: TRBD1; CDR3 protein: CASSIKTGINTGELFF; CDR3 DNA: TGTGCCAGCAGCATTAAGACAGGGATCAACACCGGGGAGCTGTTTTTT
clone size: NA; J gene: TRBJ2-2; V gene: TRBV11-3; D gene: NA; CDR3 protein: CASSLGQGNTGELFF; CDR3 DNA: TGTGCCAGCAGCTTAGGGCAGGGGAACACCGGGGAGCTGTTTTTT
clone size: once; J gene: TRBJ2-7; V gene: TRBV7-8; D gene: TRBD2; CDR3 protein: CASSLPGGESYEQYF; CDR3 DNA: TGTGCCAGCAGCTTACCCGGGGGGGAGTCCTACGAGCAGTACTTC
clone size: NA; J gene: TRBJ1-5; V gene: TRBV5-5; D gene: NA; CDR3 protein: CASSLVAGDQPQHF; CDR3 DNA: TGTGCCAGCAGCCTGGTGGCAGGGGATCAGCCCCAGCATTTT
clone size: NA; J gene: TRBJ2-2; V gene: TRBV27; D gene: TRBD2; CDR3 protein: CASSFLREGLGTGELFF; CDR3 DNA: TGTGCCAGCAGTTTCCTGCGGGAGGGCCTTGGAACCGGGGAGCTGTTTTTT
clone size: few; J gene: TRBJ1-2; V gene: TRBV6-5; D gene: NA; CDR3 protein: CASSYSGTRSYGYTF; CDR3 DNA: TGTGCCAGCAGTTACTCCGGGACAAGGTCCTATGGCTACACCTTC
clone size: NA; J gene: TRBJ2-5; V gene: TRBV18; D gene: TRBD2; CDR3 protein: CASSPGRERETQYF; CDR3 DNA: TGTGCCAGCTCACCTGGGCGGGAGAGGGAGACCCAGTACTTC
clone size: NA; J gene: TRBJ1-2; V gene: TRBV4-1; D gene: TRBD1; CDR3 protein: CASSQGQGIYGYTF; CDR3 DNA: TGCGCCAGCAGCCAGGGACAGGGGATCTATGGCTACACCTTC
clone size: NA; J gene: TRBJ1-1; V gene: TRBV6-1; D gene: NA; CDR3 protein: CASSEYSGDGLTEAFF; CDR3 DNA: TGTGCCAGCAGTGAATATTCAGGGGATGGGTTGACTGAAGCTTTCTTT
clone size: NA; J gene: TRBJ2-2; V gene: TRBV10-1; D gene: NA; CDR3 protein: CASGDNIGELFF; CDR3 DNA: TGCGCCAGTGGGGACAACATCGGGGAGCTGTTTTTT
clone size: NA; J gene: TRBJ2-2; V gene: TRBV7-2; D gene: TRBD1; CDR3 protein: CASSLHRGQGGELFF; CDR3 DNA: TGTGCCAGCAGCTTACACAGGGGGCAGGGCGGGGAGCTGTTTTTT
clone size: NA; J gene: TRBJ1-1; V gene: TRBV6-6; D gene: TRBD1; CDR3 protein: CASTRQGVREAFF; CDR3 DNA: TGTGCCAGCACACGACAGGGGGTCAGGGAAGCTTTCTTT
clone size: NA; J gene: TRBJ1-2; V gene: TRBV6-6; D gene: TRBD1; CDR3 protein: CASTLDRGSGYTF; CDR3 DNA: TGTGCCAGCACCTTGGACAGGGGTAGTGGCTACACCTTC
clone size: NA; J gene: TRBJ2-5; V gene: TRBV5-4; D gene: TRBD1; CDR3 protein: CASSPGGIGETQYF; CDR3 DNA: TGTGCCAGCAGCCCAGGGGGTATCGGGGAGACCCAGTACTTC
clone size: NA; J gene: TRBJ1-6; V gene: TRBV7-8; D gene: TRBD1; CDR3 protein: CASATGGDSPLHF; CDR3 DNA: TGTGCCAGCGCAACAGGGGGGGATTCACCCCTCCACTTT
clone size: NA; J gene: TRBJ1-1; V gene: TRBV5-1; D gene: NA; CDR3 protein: CASSAGRGESGAFF; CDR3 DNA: TGCGCCAGCAGCGCAGGACGGGGGGAGAGTGGGGCTTTCTTT
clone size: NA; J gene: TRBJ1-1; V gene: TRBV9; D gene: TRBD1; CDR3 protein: CASSPGTGVPTEAFF; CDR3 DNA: TGTGCCAGCAGCCCGGGGACAGGAGTACCCACTGAAGCTTTCTTT
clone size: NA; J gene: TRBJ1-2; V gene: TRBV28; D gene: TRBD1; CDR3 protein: CASSPGDRDAHGYTF; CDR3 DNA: TGTGCCAGCAGTCCCGGGGACAGGGATGCCCATGGCTACACCTTC
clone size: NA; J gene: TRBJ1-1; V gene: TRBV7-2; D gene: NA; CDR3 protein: CASSLTTGTEAFF; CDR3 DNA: TGTGCCAGCAGCTTAACCACAGGCACTGAAGCTTTCTTT